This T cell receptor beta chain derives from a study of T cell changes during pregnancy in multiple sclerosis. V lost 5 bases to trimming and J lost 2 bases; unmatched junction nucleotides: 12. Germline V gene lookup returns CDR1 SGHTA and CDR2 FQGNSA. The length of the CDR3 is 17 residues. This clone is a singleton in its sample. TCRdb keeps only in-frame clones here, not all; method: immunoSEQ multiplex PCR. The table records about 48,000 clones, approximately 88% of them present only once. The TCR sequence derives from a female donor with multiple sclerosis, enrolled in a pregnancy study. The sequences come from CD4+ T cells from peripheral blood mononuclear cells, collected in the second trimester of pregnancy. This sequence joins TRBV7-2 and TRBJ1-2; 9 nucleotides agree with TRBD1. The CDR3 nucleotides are TGTGCCAGCAGCGTACCGGGACAGGGCTCGCCGAACTATGGCTACACCTTC. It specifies CASSVPGQGSPNYGYTF.